These 19 T cell receptor beta chains came from one sample sequenced in a study of blood T cell repertoires in COVID-19 (dated by TCRdb to the early 2020s). The library was built by means of the immunoSEQ multiplex PCR assay. TCRdb obtained this table from immuneACCESS and retained in-frame rearrangements with V and J assigned. These tables miss some clones; where compared with another copy, unresolved V genes account for less than half of the shortfall, and the remainder is unexplained. The sample yields more than 200,000 clones; approximately 88% were counted once. The ten biggest clones cover about 5.9% of the sample. The sequenced sample consisted of peripheral blood. Source of these receptors: a woman aged 25 to 45 with COVID-19, enrolled during active disease.

This chain uses TRBV16 with TRBJ1-2; 7 nucleotides agree with TRBD1. Germline V gene data show CDR1 as KGHSY and CDR2 as FQNENV. This CDR3 region has 17 residues. V was clipped by 4 bases and J by 0 bases; unmatched bases: 11. The CDR3 loop is CASSRRAPTGTNYGYTF. CDR3 coding DNA: TGTGCCAGCAGCCGCAGGGCCCCGACAGGGACTAACTATGGCTACACCTTC. The entire variable domain, with the rest obtained from reference TRBV16 and TRBJ1-2, is as follows: GEEVAQTPKHLVRGEGQKAKLYCAPIKGHSYVFWYQQVLKNEFKFLISFQNENVFDETGMPKERFSAKCLPNSPCSLEIQATKLEDSAVYFCASSRRAPTGTNYGYTFGSGTRLTVV.

The V gene is TRBV29-1, the J gene TRBJ1-2; 7 bases are shared with TRBD1. CDR1 and CDR2 (germline): SQVTM, ANQGSEA. There are 13 residues in the CDR3. Unmatched junction bases numbered 8, after V lost 6 bases and J lost 4 bases. This CDR3 reads CSVPGDSRYGYTF. The CDR3 nucleotides read TGCAGCGTCCCGGGGGACAGCCGCTATGGCTACACCTTC.

This chain uses TRBV6-5 with TRBJ2-7, with D hard to call. Germline V lookup: CDR1 MNHEY, CDR2 SVGAGI. Trimming took off 7 bases at V and 0 bases at J, with 10 bases between the two ends. The length of the CDR3 is 13 residues. The CDR3 coding sequence is TGTGCCAGCACCTTGGGCCACTCCTACGAGCAGTACTTC. It yields the protein CASTLGHSYEQYF.

The J gene is TRBJ2-1, the V gene TRBV5-4, with D perhaps matching TRBD2 (6 bases). V lost 10 bases, J lost 0 bases, and 14 bases lay in between. This CDR3 is 14 amino acids long. From germline, CDR1 is SGHNT and CDR2 YYREEE (reference sequence). CDR3 region: CAAARGSSYNEQFF. DNA of the CDR3: TGTGCCGCGGCTCGGGGGAGCTCCTACAATGAGCAGTTCTTC.

This chain joins TRBV5-8 and TRBJ2-3, with TRBD1 identical over 8 bases. The CDR3 is made up of 15 amino acids. V lost 0 bases to trimming and J lost 4 bases; unmatched junction nucleotides: 4. Germline CDR1 SGHTS, CDR2 YDEGEE. CDR3 nucleotide sequence: TGTGCCAGCAGCTTGGCCGGACAGGGCGCAGATACGCAGTATTTT. Amino acid sequence: CASSLAGQGADTQYF. The full variable domain, with the rest looked up from reference TRBV5-8 and TRBJ2-3, is EAGVTQSPTHLIKTRGQQATLRCSPISGHTSVYWYQQALGLGLQFLLWYDEGEERNRGNFPPRFSGRQFPNYSSELNVNALELEDSALYLCASSLAGQGADTQYFGPGTRLTVL.

The CDR3 spells CASSRDSRTDTQYF. The CDR3 DNA reads as TGCGCCAGCAGCCGGGACAGCCGCACAGATACGCAGTATTTT. The J gene is TRBJ2-3, the V gene TRBV5-1; 7 nucleotides match TRBD1. The CDR3 runs 14 residues. After removal of 4 bases from V and 1 base from J, the junction contained 3 bases not matched to a gene. Germline V gene lookup returns CDR1 SGHRS and CDR2 YFSETQ. The complete variable domain, with remaining parts taken from reference TRBV5-1 and TRBJ2-3, reads KAGVTQTPRYLIKTRGQQVTLSCSPISGHRSVSWYQQTPGQGLQFLFEYFSETQRNKGNFPGRFSGRQFSNSRSEMNVSTLELGDSALYLCASSRDSRTDTQYFGPGTRLTVL.

The V gene is TRBV11-2, the J gene TRBJ2-1, with D perhaps TRBD2 (7 bases). The length of the CDR3 is 15 residues. V was shortened by 1 base and J by 9 bases, with 16 bases between the two germline ends. CDR1 is SGHAT and CDR2 is FQNNGV in the germline V gene. This chain's CDR3 is CASSLAKGGAFEQFF. The CDR3 nucleotides are TGTGCCAGCAGCTTAGCCAAGGGGGGGGCCTTTGAGCAGTTCTTC.

The rearrangement joins TRBV5-4 to TRBJ1-2; 10 bases are shared with TRBD1. The CDR3 is 17 amino acids. Germline V CDR1 and CDR2: SGHNT, YYREEE (reference sequence). Trimming took 6 bases from V and 1 from J; bases not matched to a gene: 12. CDR3 nucleotide sequence: TGTGCCAGCACCAAAACGACAGGGGGCGCGAGTAACTATGGCTACACCTTC. Protein product: CASTKTTGGASNYGYTF.

The genes are TRBV2 and TRBJ1-1; TRBD1 is a possible D gene (6 bases). Trimming removed 0 bases from V and 7 bases from J, with 21 bases in between. Germline lookup yields CDR1 SNHLY and CDR2 FYNNEI. This CDR3 contains 17 residues. CDR3 in amino acids: CASSEAPPLQGSGEAFF. The DNA of the CDR3 is TGTGCCAGCAGTGAAGCACCCCCCTTGCAGGGGTCGGGTGAAGCTTTCTTT.

This chain joins TRBV2 and TRBJ1-2; TRBD1 matches 7 bases. Losses at the gene ends were 8 bases for V and 4 bases for J; bases not matched to a gene: 10. Germline CDR1 SNHLY, CDR2 FYNNEI. There are 14 residues in the CDR3. CDR3 bases: TGTGCCAGCGGACCCATGTCAGGGGGCTATGGCTACACCTTC. It is translated as CASGPMSGGYGYTF.

The chain is built from TRBV5-4 and TRBJ2-2; TRBD2 matches 7 bases. The length of the CDR3 is 20 residues. In germline, CDR1 is SGHNT, CDR2 YYREEE (reference sequence). The V gene end was trimmed by 0 bases and the J gene end by 2 bases; junction bases not matched to a gene: 16. The CDR3 protein is CASSLEPSGLDRHNTGELFF. The CDR3 DNA sequence: TGTGCCAGCAGCTTGGAGCCTAGCGGACTAGACCGTCATAACACCGGGGAGCTGTTTTTT.

The J gene is TRBJ1-1, the V gene TRBV5-1; D may be TRBD1 (6 bases). The CDR3 is 14 residues long. Trimming took off 2 bases at V and 4 bases at J, with 12 bases between the two ends. Per germline, CDR1 SGHRS and CDR2 YFSETQ. CDR3 in amino acids: CASSLTGQSTEAFF. The CDR3 DNA sequence: TGCGCCAGCAGCTTAACTGGACAGTCCACTGAAGCTTTCTTT.

About this clone: The germline gene is not matched at one end of the junction; a read error may be the cause. The rearrangement links TRBV7-7 to TRBJ2-3; 11 bases map to TRBD2. Germline assignment: CDR1 SSHAT and CDR2 FNYEAQ (reference sequence). CDR3 size: 17 residues. CDR3 in DNA: TGTGCTAGCAGCTTAGGATTGGGACTAGCGGACACAGATACGCAGTATTTT. This codes for CASSLGLGLADTDTQYF. Variable domain in full (rest from reference TRBV7-7 and TRBJ2-3): GAGVSQSPRYKVTKRGQDVTLRCDPISSHATLYWYQQALGQGPEFLTYFNYEAQPDKSGLPSDRFSAERPEGSISTLTIQRTEQRDSAMYRCASSLGLGLADTDTQYFGPGTRLTVL.

This clone was seen a single time. The chain couples TRBV7-2 to TRBJ1-1; D perhaps matches TRBD1 (6 bases). This CDR3 region has 14 residues. V was trimmed by 5 bases and J by 1 base, leaving 11 bases between them. Germline CDR1 SGHTA, CDR2 FQGNSA. The CDR3 nucleotides are TGTGCCAGCAGCCACCGGGACACGAACACTGAAGCTTTCTTT. Translation: CASSHRDTNTEAFF.

The genes are TRBV24-1 and TRBJ2-2; 11 nucleotides line up with TRBD1. The V and J ends lost 4 bases and 5 bases, in that order; junction bases with no gene match: 5. The germline V gene encodes CDR1 KGHDR and CDR2 SFDVKD. This CDR3 spans 16 amino acids. CDR3 bases: TGTGCCACCAGTGAGACCGGGACAGGGGGTACCGGGGAGCTGTTTTTT. This gives the protein CATSETGTGGTGELFF.

The rearrangement joins TRBV6-5 to TRBJ2-5, with a possible D match to TRBD2 (7 bases). CDR1 is MNHEY, CDR2 SVGAGI, per germline. The CDR3 has 13 residues. The V end lost 8 bases, the J end lost 5 bases, and 15 bases lay between the germline ends. The CDR3 spells CASRGAFSETQYF. As DNA, the CDR3 is TGTGCCAGCCGGGGGGCCTTTAGCGAGACCCAGTACTTC.

CDR3: CATGRGGDSPLHF. CDR3 DNA: TGTGCCACCGGAAGGGGTGGGGATTCACCCCTCCACTTT. This rearrangement joins TRBV6-6 to TRBJ1-6; possibly TRBD1 for D (5 bases). Trimming left V 10 bases short and J 8 bases short, with 15 bases between. CDR3 length equals 13 residues. Germline assignment: CDR1 MNHNY and CDR2 SVGAGI (reference sequence).

The chain uses TRBV28 and TRBJ2-1; D possibly corresponds to TRBD1 (6 bases). This CDR3 has 16 amino acids. Germline CDR1 reads MDHEN; CDR2 reads SYDVKM. With 10 bases removed from V and 5 bases from J, the gap between germline ends came to 24 bases. The CDR3 sequence is CATKGVGTRLNNEQFF. The DNA for the CDR3 is TGTGCCACCAAGGGGGTAGGGACACGACTCAACAATGAGCAGTTCTTC.

This chain uses TRBV2 with TRBJ1-5, with a weak D call TRBD1 (6 bases). V dropped 6 bases and J dropped 6 bases, with 15 bases sitting between them. Germline V gene sequence: CDR1 SNHLY, CDR2 FYNNEI. The CDR3 is 14 amino acids. The CDR3 reads CASSGTAGAQPQHF. The CDR3 DNA reads TGTGCCAGCAGCGGGACCGCGGGGGCTCAGCCCCAGCATTTT.